The clone carrying this TCR beta chain was observed at least ten times. What it binds is unknown. In germline, CDR1 is SGHRS, CDR2 YFSETQ. CDR3 length equals 13 residues. V was clipped by 4 bases and J by 2 bases, with 8 bases between them. This record belongs to a study of T cells after yellow fever vaccination. General study findings and limits: At 95% to 96% for CD4 and approximately 89% for CD8, most primary-vaccination clones showed up again after the booster.

In making TCR cDNA, 5'RACE template switching added a universal primer site and UMIs to it. TCRdb called the 5' RACE reads again in MiXCR, with one record for every CDR3 protein. The sample lists around 300,000 distinct CDR3 sequences; over 10% were seen once. The receptor's source is a young man who received the YFV17D yellow fever vaccine. The sample consisted of CD4+ T cells sorted from PBMCs, taken 45 days after the yellow fever booster vaccination. The chain carries TRBV5-1 and TRBJ2-3; D remains unclear. CDR3 in amino acids: CASSAGFTDTQYF. The DNA of the CDR3 is TGCGCCAGCAGCGCAGGATTCACAGATACGCAGTATTTT.